These 19 T cell receptor beta chains were all obtained from the same sample, sequenced in a study of blood T cell repertoires in COVID-19. TCRdb's copy holds only in-frame clones and misses some; the assay was immunoSEQ multiplex PCR. The sample has hundreds of thousands of clones, roughly 87% seen once. Sequencing used peripheral blood. These receptors came from a woman aged 45 to 65 who had recovered from COVID-19.

This rearrangement joins TRBV3-1 (or the pseudogene TRBV3-2) to TRBJ2-5; 8 bases align to TRBD1. V lost 1 base, J lost 2 bases, and 3 bases stayed unmatched. Per the germline V gene, CDR1 is LGHDT and CDR2 is YNNKEL (reference sequence). CDR3 length: 15 amino acids. CDR3 region: CASSQADRVQETQYF. In nucleotides, the CDR3 is TGTGCCAGCAGCCAAGCGGACAGGGTGCAAGAGACCCAGTACTTC.

This clone was recorded a few times. The CDR3 reads CASSIRDRGYGYTF. CDR3 bases: TGTGCCAGTAGTATACGGGACAGGGGATATGGCTACACCTTC. The chain joins TRBV19 to TRBJ1-2; TRBD1 matches 10 bases. After removal of 2 bases from V and 5 bases from J, the junction contained 2 bases not matched to a gene. This CDR3 region has 14 residues. The germline V gene has CDR1 LNHDA and CDR2 SQIVND (reference sequence). Full variable domain (missing parts from reference TRBV19 and TRBJ1-2): DGGITQSPKYLFRKEGQNVTLSCEQNLNHDAMYWYRQDPGQGLRLIYYSQIVNDFQKGDIAEGYSVSREKKESFPLTVTSAQKNPTAFYLCASSIRDRGYGYTFGSGTRLTVV.

This clone has a single count. The chain is built from TRBV3-1 (or the pseudogene TRBV3-2) and TRBJ2-1, with D unclear. Trimming shortened V by 4 bases and J by 10 bases, and 11 bases separated the two germline ends. There are 12 residues in the CDR3. Per germline, CDR1 LGHDT and CDR2 YNNKEL (reference sequence). In nucleotides, the CDR3 is TGTGCCAGCAGCCGTTACGAGCTGGAGCAGTTCTTC. Translated: CASSRYELEQFF.

The chain employs TRBV7-2 and TRBJ1-1; D is perhaps TRBD1 (5 bases). The CDR3 length is 15 residues. V lost 3 bases to trimming and J lost 1 base, with 12 bases between them. Germline CDR1 reads SGHTA; CDR2 reads FQGNSA. The CDR3 region is CASSFGHSPNTEAFF. The CDR3 DNA reads TGTGCCAGCAGCTTTGGACACTCGCCGAACACTGAAGCTTTCTTT.

The chain couples TRBV7-9 to TRBJ2-1; 12 bases are a match to TRBD1. CDR1 SEHNR and CDR2 FQNEAQ come from the germline V gene (reference sequence). The CDR3 is made up of 18 amino acids. V dropped 1 base and J dropped 7; count of bases not matched to a gene: 11. CDR3 sequence: CASSLDFSRDRGLNEQFF. The CDR3 bases are TGTGCCAGCAGCTTAGATTTTAGTAGGGACAGGGGGCTTAATGAGCAGTTCTTC. Full variable domain (remainder filled in from reference TRBV7-9 and TRBJ2-1): DTGVSQNPRHKITKRGQNVTFRCDPISEHNRLYWYRQTLGQGPEFLTYFQNEAQLEKSRLLSDRFSAERPKGSFSTLEIQRTEQGDSAMYLCASSLDFSRDRGLNEQFFGPGTRLTVL.

The rearrangement joins TRBV18 to TRBJ1-1, with D unclear. V was pared by 4 bases and J by 4 bases, with 16 bases between. There are 15 residues in the CDR3. The germline V gene has CDR1 KGHSH and CDR2 LQKENI. The CDR3 protein is CASSLDRNQITEAFF. Here the CDR3 DNA reads TGTGCCAGCTCACTCGATCGAAATCAGATCACTGAAGCTTTCTTT.

The V gene is TRBV5-4, the J gene TRBJ2-7; 10 nucleotides agree with TRBD1. The germline V gene has CDR1 SGHNT and CDR2 YYREEE (reference sequence). Unmatched junction bases numbered 7, after V lost 5 bases and J lost 2 bases. There are 15 residues in the CDR3. The CDR3 region is CASRTAGQGPYEQYF. In nucleotides, the CDR3 is TGTGCCAGCAGAACGGCGGGACAGGGGCCCTACGAGCAGTACTTC.

Points on this clone: One end of the junction is discordant with germline, which a read error may explain. CDR3 region: CATSAAKPRTDTQYF. The CDR3 coding sequence is TGTGCCACAAGTGCCGCAAAGCCTCGGACAGATACGCAGTATTTT. The chain couples TRBV24-1 to TRBJ2-3, with unresolved D. This CDR3 comprises 15 residues. Per the germline V gene, CDR1 is KGHDR and CDR2 is SFDVKD.

The V call is TRBV7-3, the J call TRBJ2-3; tentative D call: TRBD2 (6 bases). CDR3 length: 15 residues. V dropped 2 bases and J dropped 1 base, with 10 bases sitting between them. CDR1 and CDR2 from the germline V gene are SGHTA and FQGTGA. CDR3 in amino acids: CASSLGERGTDTQYF. CDR3 DNA: TGTGCCAGCAGCTTAGGCGAGCGGGGCACAGATACGCAGTATTTT. Drawing the rest from reference TRBV7-3 and TRBJ2-3, the complete variable domain is GAGVSQTPSNKVTEKGKYVELRCDPISGHTALYWYRQSLGQGPEFLIYFQGTGAADDSGLPNDRFFAVRPEGSVSTLKIQRTERGDSAVYLCASSLGERGTDTQYFGPGTRLTVL.

As for this clone: Germline is not matched at one junction end, which may reflect a read error. The chain links TRBV6-4 to TRBJ2-3; possibly TRBD2 for D (5 bases). In germline, CDR1 is MRHNA, CDR2 SNTAGT. This CDR3 contains 13 residues. CDR3 DNA: TGTGCCAGCAGGGACTTCTCCACAGATACGCAGTATTTT. Protein sequence: CASRDFSTDTQYF.

This chain joins TRBV9 and TRBJ2-5; 7 nucleotides line up with TRBD1. Trimming took 4 bases from V and 4 from J; bases not matched to a gene: 4. Germline loops: CDR1 SGDLS, CDR2 YYNGEE. CDR3 size: 13 residues. The CDR3 nucleotides read TGTGCCAGCAGCACCCACAGGGGAGAGACCCAGTACTTC. Translation: CASSTHRGETQYF.

The chain employs TRBV7-9 and TRBJ1-1, with no clear D. Germline assignment: CDR1 SEHNR and CDR2 FQNEAQ (reference sequence). The CDR3 totals 12 residues. Trimming left V 10 bases short and J 6 bases short, with 15 bases between. CDR3 region: CATSFGCAEAFF. CDR3 DNA: TGTGCCACGTCTTTCGGGTGCGCTGAAGCTTTCTTT.

This clone was seen only once. The rearrangement links TRBV7-8 to TRBJ1-1; no firm D call. CDR1 SGHVS and CDR2 FQNEAQ come from the germline V gene. V gave up 3 bases and J gave up 1 base, with 21 bases separating them. CDR3 length: 18 amino acids. DNA for the CDR3: TGTGCCAGCAGCTTTTGGTTCGCGGGTCCCGCAACGAACACTGAAGCTTTCTTT. It yields the protein CASSFWFAGPATNTEAFF.

The chain combines TRBV6-2 or TRBV6-3 with TRBJ2-3, with 11 bases lining up with TRBD2. Germline V lookup: CDR1 MNHEY, CDR2 SVGEGT. The CDR3 covers 15 residues. J lost 4 bases, V lost 6 bases, and 6 bases had no gene match. The CDR3 region has the DNA TGTGCCAGCAGCAGACTAGCGGGGTATGCAGATACGCAGTATTTT. Translated: CASSRLAGYADTQYF.

The rearrangement joins TRBV9 to TRBJ2-7, with D possibly matching TRBD1 (5 bases). Germline values: CDR1 SGDLS, CDR2 YYNGEE. This CDR3 region has 14 residues. Trimming left V 3 bases short and J 7 bases short, with 17 bases between. As DNA, the CDR3 is TGTGCCAGCAGCGGCTACCGTGGGGCCGGAGAGCAGTACTTC. It is translated as CASSGYRGAGEQYF.

The V and J genes are TRBV10-3 and TRBJ2-5; D perhaps matches TRBD2 (5 bases). Germline CDR1 reads ENHRY; CDR2 reads SYGVKD. Trimming took off 2 bases at V and 5 bases at J, with 6 bases between the two ends. The CDR3 loop spans 12 amino acids. The CDR3: CAISEGEETQYF. CDR3 nucleotide sequence: TGTGCCATCAGTGAGGGGGAGGAGACCCAGTACTTC.

The chain uses TRBV11-1 and TRBJ2-3; D is unclear. The V gene lost 5 bases and the J gene lost 3 bases, with 6 bases spanning the gap. Germline-derived CDR1 and CDR2 are SGHAT and FQDESV (reference sequence). The CDR3 is 12 residues long. The CDR3 bases are TGTGCCAGCAGCCCTAATACAGATACGCAGTATTTT. Protein product: CASSPNTDTQYF.

The chain couples TRBV5-1 to TRBJ1-3; D ambiguous. Germline V gene lookup returns CDR1 SGHRS and CDR2 YFSETQ. The V gene lost 4 bases and the J gene lost 0 bases, with 11 bases spanning the gap. CDR3 length: 15 residues. The CDR3 loop reads CASSPEGSSGNTIYF. CDR3 DNA: TGCGCCAGCAGCCCAGAGGGTAGCTCTGGAAACACCATATATTTT.

The CDR3 sequence is CASSSGSAYEQYF. The CDR3 DNA sequence: TGTGCCAGTAGTAGCGGGAGCGCCTACGAGCAGTACTTC. The chain links TRBV19 to TRBJ2-7, with 7 bases lining up with TRBD2. The CDR3 runs to 13 residues. Trimming at V came to 4 bases and at J to 2 bases, leaving 2 bases not matched to a gene. The germline CDR1 and CDR2 sequences are LNHDA and SQIVND (reference sequence). Complete variable domain (other parts from reference TRBV19 and TRBJ2-7): DGGITQSPKYLFRKEGQNVTLSCEQNLNHDAMYWYRQDPGQGLRLIYYSQIVNDFQKGDIAEGYSVSREKKESFPLTVTSAQKNPTAFYLCASSSGSAYEQYFGPGTRLTVT.